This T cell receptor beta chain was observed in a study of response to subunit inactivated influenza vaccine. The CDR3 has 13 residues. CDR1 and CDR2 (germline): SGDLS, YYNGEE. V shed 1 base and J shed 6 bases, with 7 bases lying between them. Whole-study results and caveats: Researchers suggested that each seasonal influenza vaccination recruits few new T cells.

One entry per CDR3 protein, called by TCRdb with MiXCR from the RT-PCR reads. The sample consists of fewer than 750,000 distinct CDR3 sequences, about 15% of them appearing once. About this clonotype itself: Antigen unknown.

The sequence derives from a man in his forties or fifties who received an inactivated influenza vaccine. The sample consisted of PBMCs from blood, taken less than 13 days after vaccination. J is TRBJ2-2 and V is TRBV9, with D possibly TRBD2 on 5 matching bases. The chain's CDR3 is CASSVWGAGELFF. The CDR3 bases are TGTGCCAGCAGCGTATGGGGAGCCGGGGAGCTGTTTTTT.